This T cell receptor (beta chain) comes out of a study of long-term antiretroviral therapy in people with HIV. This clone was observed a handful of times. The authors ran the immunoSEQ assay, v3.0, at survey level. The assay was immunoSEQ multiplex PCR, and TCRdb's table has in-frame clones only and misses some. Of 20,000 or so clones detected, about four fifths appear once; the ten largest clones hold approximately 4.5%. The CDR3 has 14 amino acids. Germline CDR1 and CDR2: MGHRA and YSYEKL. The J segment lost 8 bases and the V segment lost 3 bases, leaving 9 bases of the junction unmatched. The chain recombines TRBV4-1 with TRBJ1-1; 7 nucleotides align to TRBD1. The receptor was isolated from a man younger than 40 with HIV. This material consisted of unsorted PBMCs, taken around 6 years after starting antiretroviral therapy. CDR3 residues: CASSQSFQGGEAFF. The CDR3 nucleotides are TGCGCCAGCAGCCAGTCCTTCCAGGGGGGGGAAGCTTTCTTT.